The T cell receptor (beta chain) under discussion was sequenced for a study of cytomegalovirus exposure and HLA in healthy donors (dated by TCRdb to the late 2010s). Some background on the complete study: An earlier analysis of 550 to 700 of the donors reported 250 to 350 Gb of sequence data and 100 million to 130 million unique TCR beta sequences from 150 million to 200 million T cells. An early release that covered roughly 600 HLA-typed donors contained approximately 320 gigabases of sequencing data and 75 million to 100 million unique TCR sequences. Of the approximately 400 genotyped donors, around 81% fell in the genetic ancestry cluster associated with self-reported Caucasian donors. The aim of the study was to test whether cataloging public T cell receptors could identify signatures of past pathogen exposure. The study used immunosequencing to profile the T cell repertoires of some 600 subjects and linked those repertoires to cytomegalovirus serostatus. Besides the first cohort of roughly 660 subjects, a separate validation cohort made up of over a hundred different subjects was used. To predict cytomegalovirus infection status, the study combined high-throughput TCR immunosequencing, statistical association of individual TCRs with disease status, and machine learning. In a later analysis, previously published TCR beta repertoires from 550 to 750 donors were re-analyzed and high-resolution HLA genotyping was added so that TCR occurrence patterns could be studied. Rather than drawing on any new phenotypic data, the later analysis identified candidate immune exposures from TCR beta sequences and the way those sequences occurred across donors. In an earlier analysis of about 590 of the donors, high-throughput TCR beta sequencing was used to judge whether each TCR beta V gene segment behaved as functional or pseudogenic. Donor age, sex, ethnicity and CMV serostatus were compiled alongside the repertoire data. A later genetic analysis used genome-wide SNP genotypes for about three fifths of the roughly 700 donors, treating that subset as a discovery cohort. All discovery cohort repertoires had been generated on a single sequencing platform. HLA typing covered class I and class II loci at four-digit resolution. The number of donors typed differed by locus, with about 629-640 for A, B, C, DRB1 and DQB1, around 560 for DQA1, 600 to 610 for DPA1, and around 430 for DPB1. A handful of DR-DQ haplotypes were handled as single units for association and clustering because linkage in the cohort was strong. Among under 450 genotyped donors of the cohort, an average of around 240,000 unique TCR beta nucleotide sequences were sequenced per donor, around 20% of them non-productive. The full study reports these points: A further reported finding was that TCR beta sequences accurately predicted the HLA-A and HLA-B alleles for most subjects in the first cohort. Three of the identified cytomegalovirus-associated TCR beta chains were confirmed in vitro to be specific for cytomegalovirus antigens. Broadly in line with IMGT annotations, most TCR beta V segments showed up in productive rearrangements about 87% or about 30% of the time in an earlier analysis of approximately 640 of the donors. V-gene and J-gene trimming of TCR beta chains was associated with a missense DCLRE1C variant in a later genetic analysis, and the association was replicated in an independent cohort. Compared with equally common non-associated chains, HLA-associated TCR beta chains in a later analysis were more clonally expanded and had lower generation probabilities. According to a later analysis, most CMV-associated TCR beta chains appeared to be HLA-restricted, and the HLA associations seemed to be driven largely by CMV exposure. Because the 87-base-pair reads could not distinguish some IMGT-functional V segments, including TRBV6-2 and TRBV6-3, those segments were excluded. In a later analysis, the rate of TCR association differed among HLA loci, with DRB1 alleles having the most associated TCRs and HLA-C alleles having the fewest. In a later analysis, some 17,000 TCR beta sequences were associated with specific HLA alleles at a false discovery rate of 0.05. Because counts were too low, roughly 17 rarely observed V segments, including chromosome 9 orphons, were left out of the earlier analysis of 587 of the donors. A cluster of highly shared sequence variants was judged likely to be a technical artifact of the sequencing pipeline. The only immune exposure information available for the cohort was CMV serostatus. In the study, approximately 150 TCR beta chains were listed as associated with cytomegalovirus. Across donors, most TCR sequences were observed very rarely, whereas some public TCRs were present in many individuals. Correlated functional status among segregating V segments might be attributable to linkage disequilibrium, but an unknown experimental factor could not be ruled out. This cohort had only TCR beta chains sequenced, and the lack of alpha or paired-chain data limited which features could be detected. Presence/absence analyses assumed roughly uniform sequencing depth across donors, an assumption that may not hold. When HLA alleles, especially DR and DQ, strongly co-occurred, attributing TCR associations to individual alleles was difficult. In a later genetic analysis, fewer N-insertions in productive TCRs were reported among donors in an Asian-associated ancestry cluster than the roughly 670-donor mean. A later analysis reported that several top co-occurrence clusters appeared linked to parvovirus B19, influenza, CMV and Epstein-Barr virus. Cytomegalovirus status was reported to be diagnosed by the classifier with high specificity and sensitivity in both the original and validation cohorts. The authors suggested that the approach could potentially be extended to other disease states and immunological phenotypes. Because HLA typing was missing for some donors at each locus, association tests included only the typed subset.

The cohort consisted of 600 to 750 healthy bone marrow donors. At the time of sampling, every cohort member was nominally healthy, though immune exposures that went unrecorded were likely present. The donor was CMV seropositive and belonged to the group of about 290 seropositive cohort members. Every donor gave a peripheral blood sample, and the peripheral blood mononuclear cells from that sample were used for TCR beta sequencing. The Qiagen DNeasy Blood Extraction Kit was used to extract genomic DNA from the blood cell samples. Comment on this clone: The specificity of this receptor is unknown. The input lacks base qualities; no much larger clone sits a single base away.

Library creation used the immunoSEQ multiplex PCR assay. The multiplex PCR relied on a mix of 60 forward primers for TCR Vbeta segments and 13 reverse primers for TCR Jbeta segments. A multiplex PCR assay on genomic DNA amplified the CDR3 region of rearranged TCR beta genes. On the Illumina HiSeq System, the amplified TCR beta libraries were sequenced as 87-base-pair reads. In the paper's pipeline: Across the roughly 600 repertoires, a later analysis counted 75 million to 90 million unique TCR beta chains, roughly 11 million of which were shared by at least two donors. To remove PCR and sequencing errors, raw reads were error-corrected and collapsed into unique sequences using a nearest-neighbor algorithm that merged closely related sequences. V, D and J gene segments were assigned by aligning CDR3 sequences to IMGT reference sequences. For a sequence to be retained, a match of at least six nucleotides to both a V gene segment and a J gene segment was required. Rearrangements were called productive when the CDR3 lacked stop codons and stayed in frame with V and J; all others were non-productive. Following IMGT convention, CDR3 was defined as the stretch from the second conserved V-encoded cysteine up to the conserved J-encoded phenylalanine. In an earlier analysis of 550 to 650 of the donors, sequences lacking an unambiguous match to a single V gene segment were excluded. An earlier analysis of 450 to 650 of the donors called V segments functional above 56.7% productive rearrangements and segregating when the between-donor standard deviation exceeded 5%. A statistical classification framework was built for diagnosing cytomegalovirus status from the catalog of TCR beta chain sequences. In a later analysis, TCR nucleotide sequences were compared against IMGT/GENE-DB human TR gene sequences so that V and J genes could be assigned. In a later analysis, CDR3 sequences and most-parsimonious VDJ recombination scenarios were assigned using the TCRdist pipeline. In a later analysis, each TCR beta chain was defined by its CDR3 amino acid sequence together with its V-gene family, and reads lacking a unique V-gene family were excluded. As a way to deal with suspected cross-contamination and a sequencing artifact, a later analysis dropped 450 to 600 nucleotide sequences that were highly shared and had low generation probability. In a later analysis, a clonal expansion index for each public chain was calculated from normalized within-repertoire ranks of inferred template counts. In a later analysis, generation probabilities were computed using a VDJ recombination model fitted to out-of-frame rearrangements, and the results were checked against IGoR. In a later analysis, hypergeometric tests were used to score TCR-TCR, TCR-HLA and TCR-CMV co-occurrence, with a repertoire-size bias correction applied to TCR pairs. To estimate false discovery rates, a later analysis permuted the HLA or CMV assignments 20 times. In a later analysis, co-occurring TCRs were grouped using DBSCAN, and TCRdist sequence similarity was added for clustering within HLA-allele-positive subsets. Repertoires with fewer than 30,000 or more than 120,000 public chains were left out of co-occurrence clustering, as were about five repertoires with anomalous nucleotide sharing. Here the immuneACCESS table is served through TCRdb, limited to in-frame sequences with V and J called. Missing clones are a known gap in these copies; in checked studies unresolved V genes cover under half, and the rest lacks a known reason. The D gene and trimming were derived from the DNA, and the V and J assignments and clone size from that table. Within this sample are approximately 110,000 clones, with nearly 70% of them counted one time only. Of the sample, 5.4% falls within the top ten clones.

The CDR3 sequence holds 18 residues, the cysteine and phenylalanine included. Solely the CDR3 DNA is kept, with 54 bases framed from the first base. As encoded in the germline V gene (reference sequence), CDR1 is PRHDT while CDR2 is FYEKMQ. V is pared back by 5 bases and J by 1 base, with 23 bases lying between the germline termini. Material: PBMCs. The chain links TRBV13 with TRBJ1-1, and the D gene may be TRBD1, 5 bases matching. This TCR was recovered from a woman in her seventies in good health and CMV-seropositive. The bases read TGTGCCAGCAGCCCGATCGTCGGCGGGACGGGGAAGAACACTGAAGCTTTCTTT. This sequence encodes CASSPIVGGTGKNTEAFF.